This T cell receptor (beta chain) is from a study of blood T cells in healthy people across ages (dated by TCRdb to between 2014 and 2017). Background for the entire study: In model experiments, template switching captured about one uniquely barcoded TCR beta cDNA molecule for every two T cells. Using deep sequencing normalized with unique cDNA molecular identifiers, the study measured how TCR beta repertoire diversity changes with age. The donors were divided into four age groups: young (average around 15 years), middle-aged (about 39), aged (around 59) and long-lived (roughly 82). To avoid experimental bias, donors of different ages were randomly spread across the sequencing lanes. Using the same blood draw, the study looked at two additional independent replicas of 1 million unique cDNA reads for two donors, one aged 18 to 30 and the other aged 80 or older. Overall study results and their limits: Compared with the aged group, the long-lived group had more naive CD4+ T cells, fewer expanded clones and increased TCR diversity, suggesting age selection. Estimates of total diversity from one million sequenced T cells were regarded as lower bounds and underestimates. As age increased, observed TCR beta diversity per million T cells dropped in a roughly linear way, and a significant reduction was already evident by age roughly 36. Since profiling was done on bulk unsorted PBMCs, naive and antigen-experienced compartments could not be conclusively compared. Observed TCR beta diversity correlated strongly with the percentage of naive T cells measured by flow cytometry. The CMV infection status of donors was not known, potentially confounding age-related changes in expanded clonotypes.

The protocol used for the library was 5' RACE. Sequencing was performed on an Illumina HiSeq 2500. The second PCR ran for about 6 to 12 cycles and used a J-beta primer mix along with a sample-barcoded 5' primer. Each TCR beta cDNA molecule received a unique molecular identifier from a template-switch 5' adaptor carrying 12 random nucleotides. At least 2.5 million CDR3-containing paired-end reads were obtained from each sample. The Mint cDNA synthesis kit, primed by a TRBC-specific oligonucleotide, was used to synthesize first-strand cDNA from all RNA. All cDNA was treated with uracil-DNA glycosylase and then went through a first 18-cycle PCR with the universal primers M1SS and BC2_uni_R. Processing in the source paper ran as follows. Normalization of each sample was performed by random selection of 1 million high-quality reads, each carrying a distinct molecular identifier. Instead of being binned into consensus sequences, reads with shared molecular identifiers were discarded. MiTCR, set to a Q25 quality threshold and the strictest error-elimination algorithm, was used for CDR3 identification, clonotype clustering and error correction. A nonparametric unseen species model with Euler transformation was used to estimate lower-bound total TCR beta diversity. Starting from the raw public reads, TCRdb applied fastp trimming at Q25, assembled clones with MiXCR and retained in-frame beta chains. CDR3 protein sequences are deduplicated, and each keeps its most common genes and DNA. It is TCRdb's table, rather than the study itself, that gives the V and J calls and clone size. The table for this sample lists just over 800,000 distinct CDR3 sequences; about 62% of them were counted only once. About a quarter of the sample is taken by the ten largest.

This clonotype has more than one count but fewer than ten. Its antigen has not been determined. Base qualities were left out, and no much larger clone turns up one base away. The donors were roughly 38 Caucasian individuals from Russia, aged roughly 6 to 100 years, who were systemically healthy. Each donor gave ten milliliters of peripheral blood, collected into EDTA-treated Vacutainer tubes. Ficoll-Paque density-gradient centrifugation was used to isolate PBMCs, with at least 7 million obtained per sample. Total RNA, at least 6 micrograms per sample, was extracted from PBMCs with Trizol reagent. The percentages of naive CD45RAhigh/CD27high T cells were determined by flow cytometry on a PBMC aliquot from every donor. The sample comprised blood. The TCR sequence derives from a man aged 25 to 40 in good health.

This receptor carries the CDR3 CASTPTSGGAKNIQYF. In nucleotide form, the sequence is TGTGCCAGCACCCCGACTAGCGGGGGGGCCAAAAACATTCAGTACTTC. This sequence uses TRBV7-2 and TRBJ2-4, with 13 bases in between that match TRBD2. The CDR3 starts with the cysteine, ends with the phenylalanine, and has 16 residues. Of the read, only the CDR3 DNA is kept; its 48 bases are in frame from base 1. CDR1 and CDR2 (SGHTA, FQGNSA) derive from the germline V gene. V and J are trimmed by 7 bases and 1 base, and the gene matches miss 4 bases of the junction.